This T cell receptor (beta chain) was documented in a study of T cells in Graves' hyperthyroidism and ophthalmopathy (dated by TCRdb to the late 2010s). Background for the entire study: Peripheral blood samples were taken at the time of initial diagnosis, prior to any treatment. An independent validation cohort of some 18 hyperthyroidism patients and approximately 17 patients who later progressed to ophthalmopathy tested prospective prediction of ophthalmopathy. In addition, the study compared T-cell repertoires in thyroid tissue and in blood from about 6 Graves' hyperthyroidism patients. TCR Vbeta CDR3 sequencing of 135 peripheral blood samples (over 40 ophthalmopathy, 75 or so hyperthyroidism and roughly 17 progressor patients) is reported in the paper. After sampling, hyperthyroidism patients received methimazole starting at 30 mg daily, and ophthalmopathy patients received high-dose intravenous methylprednisolone. The approximately 100 discovery patients were divided at random into training and test sets in a 7:3 ratio. To identify TCR V-J signatures that set the groups apart, the researchers used a discovery cohort of more than 95 patients, made up of about 44 with Graves' ophthalmopathy and about 55 with stable Graves' hyperthyroidism.

Broad study findings and their caveats: In validation, the model predicted progression to ophthalmopathy with roughly 66% sensitivity and approximately 78% specificity, a median of 6.5 months before onset. Most expanded thyroid clonotypes (frequency above 0.001) were also detected in blood, suggesting blood repertoires may reflect thyroid immune responses. Sample size was not statistically predetermined, and investigators were not blinded to group allocation. Ophthalmopathy was separated from stable hyperthyroidism by a 13 V-J signature model, with around 90% sensitivity and approximately 84% specificity obtained in cross-validation and 80%/75% obtained in testing.

TCR beta CDR3 regions were amplified from RNA transcripts. For the first round of RT-PCR on the TCR CDR3, the HTBI primer set was used together with the Qiagen OneStep RT-PCR kit. The libraries were constructed in a second round of multiplex PCR and then size-selected and purified. Paired-end sequencing of the libraries was performed with 100 bp reads on an Illumina HiSeq2000. From the authors' description of their analysis: SOAPnuke was used to process the raw data, with reads discarded if the reads contained adapters or uncalled bases, had a mean Phred below 15, or lacked an exact constant-primer or identifier match. High-quality paired reads were merged with COPE v1.2.5, and unique nucleotide sequences were defined as clonotypes. Clonotypes were aligned to IMGT TRBV, TRBD and TRBJ reference segments using MiTCR v1.1. The analysis was restricted to V-J combinations with a frequency above 0.0001, which together covered roughly 99% of the repertoires. A TCS score was defined as the ratio between F50 (clonal expansion) and ExV (chaos), using BLOSUM62-based TCRdist between CDR3 peptides within each V-J. Welch's t-statistics and random forest reduced 500 to 550 V-J features to 13, which were used in a naive Bayes classifier (R e1071). TCRdb's own reprocessing of the public reads used fastp at Q25 and MiXCR and kept productive beta chains. Identical CDR3 proteins give one entry, which carries the most common genes and DNA. For this entry, the V and J calls and clone size follow TCRdb and not the study's own pipeline. The sample table contains approximately 600,000 distinct CDR3 sequences; only one count was recorded for 20% of them. The top ten hold around a third of the sample.

This clonotype was counted only a few times. No cognate antigen has been identified for it. Per-nucleotide qualities are absent, and no much larger clonotype sits a single base away. Ophthalmopathy patients had moderately to severely active disease, Clinical Activity Score of at least 3, NOSPECS grade of at least 4, and duration under 3 months. Exclusion was applied to patients with uncontrolled infections, other autoimmune diseases, pregnancy or lactation. Diagnoses were established on the basis of clinical symptoms, serum thyroxine and TRAb, thyroid ultrasound, and orbital computed tomography. PBMCs were separated from approximately 9.9 ml of fresh peripheral blood using Ficoll-Paque density gradient centrifugation. Trizol reagent was used to extract total RNA, and RNA quality was then checked on an Agilent 2100 Bioanalyzer. The CDR3 sequence holds 14 residues, the cysteine and phenylalanine included. Here the CDR3 DNA is all that survives: 42 bases in frame from base 1. V gives up 3 bases and J gives up 5 bases, and the segment between their germline ends measures 13 bases. For CDR1 and CDR2, the germline V gene (reference sequence) lists PRHDT and FYEKMQ.

The sequencing sample was made of blood. The chain uses TRBV13 and TRBJ2-5; the D gene cannot be resolved reliably. The TCR sequence derives from a man aged 25-40 years with Graves' ophthalmopathy. The CDR3 region has the sequence CASSLGSGGETQYF. Here is the DNA: TGTGCCAGCAGCTTGGGGTCCGGTGGGGAGACCCAGTACTTC.